Here is one T cell receptor (beta chain) with its context. Its antigen is as yet unknown. The sample's time point: newly diagnosed GD, antithyroid drugs for less than 3 months. Making the TCR library involved RNA that had been extracted from PBMCs. The data are from a study of regulatory T cells in long-lasting Graves disease. Building of the TCR beta libraries involved iRepertoire HTBI primers and Arm-PCR of CDR3 regions. TCRdb analysed the multiplex PCR reads with MiXCR anew, one entry per CDR3 protein. The data show 350,000 to 450,000 distinct CDR3 sequences, 15% seen once. Trimming at V came to 3 bases and at J to 1 base, leaving 9 bases not matched to a gene. CDR3 length: 17 amino acids. The germline gives CDR1 MNHEY, CDR2 SMNVEV (reference sequence). Study-wide results and caveats: The TCR repertoire of persistent Graves' patients was less diverse than that of newly diagnosed ones.

These data also formed part of another study, on T cells in Graves' hyperthyroidism and ophthalmopathy. That report notes: Diagnoses were established using clinical symptoms, serum thyroxine and TRAb, thyroid ultrasound and orbital computed tomography.

This rearrangement joins TRBV27 to TRBJ1-1; TRBD1 matches 9 bases. The sample was peripheral blood mononuclear cells (PBMCs), taken at new diagnosis, from a patient treated with antithyroid drugs. The TCR sequence derives from a woman in her twenties or thirties with Graves disease. CDR3 coding DNA: TGTGCCAGCAGTTTCCCCGGGACAGGGAGCCGGAACACTGAAGCTTTCTTT. Encoded protein: CASSFPGTGSRNTEAFF.